This section outlines one TCR beta chain sequence together with its context. The target of this receptor is not known. Base qualities were left out, and no much larger clone turns up one base away. The sample belongs to a study of cytomegalovirus exposure and HLA in healthy donors (dated by TCRdb to 2016 to 2017). As for the study more broadly: According to an earlier analysis of 587 of the donors, roughly 180 million T cells yielded some 110 million unique TCR beta sequences and approximately 280 Gb of sequence data. Class I and class II HLA loci were covered by the typing at four-digit resolution. The aim of the study was to test whether cataloging public T cell receptors could identify signatures of past pathogen exposure. Among the roughly 390 genotyped donors, around 81% belonged to the genetic ancestry cluster associated with self-reported Caucasian donors. Rather than using new phenotypic data, the later analysis identified candidate immune exposures from TCR beta sequences and from how often those sequences occurred across donors. All discovery cohort repertoires had been generated using a single sequencing platform. In a later genetic analysis, genome-wide SNP genotypes for about 65% of the roughly 700 donors were used, and that subset was treated as a discovery cohort. Typing coverage varied by locus: roughly 620-640 donors for A, B, C, DRB1 and DQB1; approximately 500 for DQA1; over 600 for DPA1; 400 to 480 for DPB1. Alongside the repertoire data, information on donor age, sex, ethnicity and CMV serostatus was compiled. To decide whether each TCR beta V gene segment behaved as functional or pseudogenic, an earlier analysis of over 500 of the donors relied on high-throughput TCR beta sequencing. Among about 400 genotyped donors of the cohort, an average of approximately 220,000 unique TCR beta nucleotide sequences was sequenced per donor, of which about 20% were non-productive. In a later analysis, previously published TCR beta repertoires from 550 to 750 donors were re-analyzed and high-resolution HLA genotyping was added so that TCR occurrence patterns could be studied. Along with the approximately 700-subject first cohort, a separate validation cohort of about 110 different subjects was used. About 310 gigabases of sequencing data and roughly 90 million unique TCR sequences were included in an early release covering around 650 HLA-typed donors. The T cell repertoires of roughly 660 subjects were profiled by immunosequencing and related to cytomegalovirus serostatus. To predict cytomegalovirus infection status, the study combined high-throughput TCR immunosequencing, statistical association of individual TCRs with disease status, and machine learning. Roughly five DR-DQ haplotypes were treated as single units for association and clustering because of strong linkage in the cohort.

Findings and caveats that apply to the study as a whole: According to a later genetic analysis, donors in an Asian-associated ancestry cluster had fewer N-insertions in productive TCRs than the approximately 700-donor mean. The study listed 150 to 200 TCR beta chains as associated with cytomegalovirus. Most CMV-associated TCR beta chains appeared to be HLA-restricted in a later analysis, and the HLA associations seemed to be driven largely by CMV exposure. The classifier was reported to diagnose cytomegalovirus status with high specificity and sensitivity in both the original cohort and the validation cohort. Strong co-occurrence of HLA alleles, especially DR and DQ, made assigning TCR associations to individual alleles difficult. A further reported finding was that TCR beta sequences accurately predicted the HLA-A and HLA-B alleles for most subjects in the first cohort. A cluster of highly shared sequence variants was judged likely to represent a technical artifact of the sequencing pipeline. In a later analysis, TCR association rates were found to vary across HLA loci, with the most associated TCRs seen for DRB1 alleles and the fewest for HLA-C alleles. Because counts were too low, under 20 rarely observed V segments, including chromosome 9 orphons, were left out of the earlier analysis of some 640 of the donors. Because some donors lacked HLA typing at each locus, the association tests relied only on the typed subset. Compared with equally common non-associated chains, HLA-associated TCR beta chains in a later analysis were more clonally expanded and had lower generation probabilities. In a later genetic analysis, a missense DCLRE1C variant was associated with V-gene and J-gene trimming of TCR beta chains, and the association was replicated in an independent cohort. A later analysis associated 16,951 TCR beta sequences with specific HLA alleles at a false discovery rate of 0.05. The authors suggested that the approach could potentially be generalized to other disease states and immunological phenotypes. Linkage disequilibrium might explain the correlated functional status among segregating V segments, but an unknown experimental factor could not be ruled out. Immune exposure information for the cohort was limited to CMV serostatus. In this cohort, only TCR beta chains were sequenced, and detectable features were limited by the absence of alpha or paired-chain data. Three of the identified cytomegalovirus-associated TCR beta chains were confirmed in vitro to be specific for cytomegalovirus antigens. Most TCR sequences were observed very rarely across donors, whereas some public TCRs were present in many individuals. An earlier analysis of 450 to 750 of the donors showed that most TCR beta V segments appeared in productive rearrangements either about 87% or about 30% of the time, which broadly matched IMGT annotations. A later analysis reported that several top co-occurrence clusters appeared linked to parvovirus B19, influenza, CMV and Epstein-Barr virus. Sequencing depth was assumed to be roughly uniform across donors in the presence/absence analyses, though that assumption may not hold.

To prepare the library, the immunoSEQ multiplex PCR assay was applied. For the multiplex PCR, a mixture combining 60 forward primers for TCR Vbeta segments and 13 reverse primers for TCR Jbeta segments was used. Amplification of the CDR3 region of rearranged TCR beta genes was performed with a multiplex PCR assay on genomic DNA. The amplified TCR beta libraries were sequenced on the Illumina HiSeq System as 87-base-pair reads. The study's processing was this. A later analysis tallied roughly 80 million unique TCR beta chains across the approximately 670 repertoires, and around 9.9 million of those chains were shared by two or more donors. Raw reads were error-corrected and collapsed into unique sequences with a nearest-neighbor algorithm that merged closely related sequences to remove PCR and sequencing errors. CDR3 sequences were aligned to IMGT reference sequences to assign V, D and J gene segments. For a sequence to be retained, a match of at least six nucleotides was required to both a V gene segment and a J gene segment. Rearrangements were classified as productive when the CDR3 lacked stop codons and remained in frame with V and J, and all other rearrangements were classified as non-productive. Following IMGT convention, CDR3 was defined as the stretch from the second conserved V-encoded cysteine up to the conserved J-encoded phenylalanine. The earlier analysis of 500 to 750 of the donors excluded any sequence lacking an unambiguous match to a single V gene segment. An earlier analysis of 587 of the donors classified V segments as functional when productive rearrangements were above 56.7% and as segregating when the standard deviation between donors was above 5%. To diagnose cytomegalovirus status from the catalog of TCR beta chain sequences, a statistical classification framework was built. V and J gene assignment, in a later analysis, came from comparing TCR nucleotide sequences with IMGT/GENE-DB human TR gene sequences. A later analysis assigned CDR3 sequences and most-parsimonious VDJ recombination scenarios with the TCRdist pipeline. In a later analysis, each TCR beta chain was defined by its CDR3 amino acid sequence together with its V-gene family, and reads lacking a unique V-gene family were excluded. A later analysis removed 592 highly shared, low-generation-probability nucleotide sequences to deal with suspected cross-contamination and a sequencing artifact. In a later analysis, a clonal expansion index was calculated for each public chain from normalized within-repertoire ranks of inferred template counts. A later analysis computed generation probabilities with a VDJ recombination model fitted to out-of-frame rearrangements, and checked the results against IGoR. A later analysis scored TCR-TCR, TCR-HLA and TCR-CMV co-occurrence with hypergeometric tests, applying a repertoire-size bias correction to TCR pairs. In a later analysis, false discovery rates were estimated by permuting HLA or CMV assignments 20 times. A later analysis grouped co-occurring TCRs with DBSCAN, adding TCRdist sequence similarity when clustering within HLA-allele-positive subsets. Repertoires with fewer than 30,000 or more than 120,000 public chains, plus five repertoires with anomalous nucleotide sharing, were excluded from co-occurrence clustering. TCRdb mirrors the immuneACCESS table, restricted to in-frame sequences. Some clones are absent from its copies; in checked studies, under half trace to an unresolved V gene, and the reason for the others is unknown. V, J and clone size derive from that table, while D and trimming were established from the DNA sequence. The sample records approximately 130,000 clones, roughly 80% of which are singletons. The leading ten clones occupy roughly 6.3% of the sample.

The cohort comprised some 730 healthy bone marrow donors. At the time of sampling, all cohort members were nominally healthy, though unrecorded immune exposures were likely present. The donor was CMV seronegative and belonged to the group of 380 or so seronegative cohort members. Every donor gave a peripheral blood sample, and the peripheral blood mononuclear cells from that sample were used for TCR beta sequencing. The Qiagen DNeasy Blood Extraction Kit was used to extract genomic DNA from the blood cell samples. The sample consisted of PBMCs. The receptor's source is a woman between 40 and 55 years old in good health and CMV-seronegative.

For the CDR3, the sequence is CASTQEIQETQYF. The DNA is as follows: TGTGCCAGCACCCAAGAGATCCAAGAGACCCAGTACTTC. The V gene is TRBV2 and the J gene is TRBJ2-5, with no confidently assigned D gene. Trimming costs V 7 bases and J 1 base, and their ends lie 10 bases apart. The CDR3 has 13 amino acids, counting the end cysteine and phenylalanine. Solely the CDR3 DNA is kept, with 39 bases framed from the first base. The germline V gene supplies CDR1 SNHLY and CDR2 FYNNEI.